This TCR beta chain was identified during a study of blood T cell repertoires in COVID-19. On the study more broadly: COVID-19 samples, acute and convalescent, were from the United States, Italy and Spain.

Enrolment of Seattle patients took place during active infection, and they were followed longitudinally. V was clipped by 2 bases and J by 6 bases; unmatched bases: 9. The length of the CDR3 is 17 residues. The germline V gene encodes CDR1 SGDLS and CDR2 YYNGEE. Source study methods: How many nucleated cells were present was estimated from reference gene primer amplification. Measured with immunoSEQ multiplex PCR; TCRdb has only the in-frame clones, and not every one. V and J calls and clone size follow that table, whereas D and trimming were derived from the DNA. The data show over 150,000 clones, around 83% seen once.

Specimen: peripheral blood. The sequence came from a woman between 65 and 79 years old with COVID-19, enrolled during active disease. V usage is TRBV9 and J usage is TRBJ2-2; the match to TRBD1 covers 11 bases. The DNA of the CDR3 is TGTGCCAGCAGCGTGTCTTCCGGGACAGGGGGTCCCGGGGAGCTGTTTTTT. Amino acid sequence: CASSVSSGTGGPGELFF.